This entry concerns a single T cell receptor (beta chain). Its target is unknown. Trimming at V came to 4 bases and at J to 2 bases, leaving 2 bases not matched to a gene. CDR3 length: 14 residues. Looked up from germline, CDR1 is LGHNA and CDR2 is YNFKEQ. Using immunoSEQ multiplex PCR, the repertoire was profiled, and TCRdb retains in-frame clones only, with some absent. The repertoire holds 64,000 or so clones, with 72% as singletons. This record comes from a study of radiotherapy plus CTLA-4 blockade in lung cancer. Points from the study as a whole: Once radiotherapy plus ipilimumab had been given, TCR clones derived from tumor expanded in blood. The best predictor of response was reported to be early blood T cell clone dynamics, with interferon-beta.

The V and J genes are TRBV4-2 and TRBJ1-2; 9 nucleotides match TRBD1. This material consisted of peripheral blood, taken from a patient treated with radiotherapy plus ipilimumab. This sequence originates from a human donor with non-small cell lung cancer whose response to radiotherapy plus ipilimumab could not be evaluated. The CDR3 DNA is TGTGCCAGCAGCCGAGACAGGGGGAACTATGGCTACACCTTC. Its protein is CASSRDRGNYGYTF.